Sequencing of this T cell receptor beta chain was carried out in a study of blood T cell repertoires in COVID-19 (TCRdb year 2020). About the investigation overall: Samples from collaborators originated in the United States, Italy and Spain and spanned both the acute and convalescent phases of COVID-19. Deeply sampled blood TCRbeta repertoires from subjects exposed to, actively infected with, or recovered from COVID-19 were included in the dataset. The repertoires were made available in a free public database intended to serve as a resource for research on the immune response to SARS-CoV-2. Where available, HLA class I and class II types were taken from metadata supplied by the sample provider and were not determined by assay-based typing. Samples came from the ongoing ImmuneRACE study (first 160 participants) plus 1,254 subjects from 6 global collaborators. The prospective study material was composed of cDNA or gDNA derived from T cells, B-cell-depleted T cells, or PBMCs. Sample metadata almost always included a de-identified subject ID, COVID-19 status, age in years and sex. Study-wide conclusions, independent of this receptor: The quantity of clinical and demographic metadata differed by source and by participant and was supplied without curation.

V gives up 0 bases and J gives up 1 base, and the segment between their germline ends measures 14 bases. The CDR3 covers 18 residues, taking in both the cysteine and the phenylalanine. Only the CDR3 region is kept as DNA, spanning 54 bases read in frame from base 1. The germline V gene sets CDR1 to SGHDT and CDR2 to YYEEEE. Comments on this clone: No antigen is known for it. There are no base qualities to consult, and no much larger clone falls within one base.

TCRbeta CDR3 regions were amplified from genomic DNA using the immunoSEQ Assay, a bias-controlled multiplex PCR. Regarding the original processing steps: Within the assay, amplification of reference gene primers was used to estimate how many nucleated cells each sample contained. To quantify the absolute abundance of each unique TCRbeta CDR3 rearrangement, sequence reads were collapsed and filtered. Productive Simpson clonality was computed per sample as the square root of Simpson's diversity index over productive rearrangements. In TCRdb, the immuneACCESS table is reduced to in-frame sequences with V and J assigned. These tables do not hold every clone; where another copy was compared, an unresolved V gene accounts for under half, and the others remain unexplained. V, J and clone size are taken as reported in that table, and D and trimming were inferred from the DNA itself. The sample table lists about 330,000 clones, roughly nine tenths of them with a count of one. The ten top clones hold 5% to 7% of the sample.

Samples from volunteer blood donors who had recovered from COVID-19 were contributed by a second Seattle source. The collaborating institutions used their own protocols to collect whole blood in K2EDTA tubes. Collaborator samples were shipped for TCRbeta analysis as frozen whole blood, isolated PBMCs, or DNA extracted from either sample type. This receptor was taken from a man aged 18 to 35 who had recovered from COVID-19. The sequenced sample consisted of peripheral blood. The chain employs TRBV5-6 and TRBJ2-6; the D region possibly corresponds to TRBD1 (5 bases align). The CDR3 sequence is CASSLVGQGPSGANVLTF. The sequence in DNA is TGTGCCAGCAGCTTGGTGGGGCAGGGTCCTTCTGGGGCCAACGTCCTGACTTTC.